Below, one TCR beta chain is given with its context. Its antigen is not known. Germline V gives CDR1 KGHSH, CDR2 LQKENI. V lost 3 bases, J lost 3 bases, and 10 bases lay in between. This CDR3 region has 14 residues. One entry per CDR3 protein results from TCRdb running MiXCR on the 5' RACE reads. This repertoire shows approximately 560,000 distinct CDR3 sequences, 15% to 20% found once; its top ten account for about 7.5%. This sample is part of a study of T-cell memory formation after mild COVID-19. Study information: TCR clusters largely stayed donor specific.

Findings and caveats of the study: What remained unconfirmed was the SARS-CoV-2 specificity of second-wave clones peaking on day 37.

The V gene is TRBV18, the J gene TRBJ2-3; unclear D gene. The source is an adult woman who had mild COVID-19 (a few samples of this study predate the infection). Cell type and time point are not known. Sequencing was carried out using PBMCs or a T cell subset sorted from them (not recorded which). The CDR3 sequence is CASSPLERTDTQYF. CDR3 DNA sequence: TGTGCCAGCTCACCGCTGGAGCGAACAGATACGCAGTATTTT.